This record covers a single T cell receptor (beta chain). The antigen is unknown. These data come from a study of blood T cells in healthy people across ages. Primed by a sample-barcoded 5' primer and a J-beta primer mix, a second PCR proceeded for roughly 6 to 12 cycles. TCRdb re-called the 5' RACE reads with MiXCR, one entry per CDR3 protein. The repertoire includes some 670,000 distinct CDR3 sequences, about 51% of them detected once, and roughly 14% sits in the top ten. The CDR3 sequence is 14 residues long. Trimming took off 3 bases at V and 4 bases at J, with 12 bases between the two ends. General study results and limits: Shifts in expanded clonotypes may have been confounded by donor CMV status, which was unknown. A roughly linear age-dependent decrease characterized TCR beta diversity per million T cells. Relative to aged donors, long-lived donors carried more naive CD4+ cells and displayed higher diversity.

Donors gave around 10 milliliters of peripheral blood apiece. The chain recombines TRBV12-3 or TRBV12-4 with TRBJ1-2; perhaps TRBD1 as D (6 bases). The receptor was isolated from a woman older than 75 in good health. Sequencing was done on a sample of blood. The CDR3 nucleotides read TGTGCCAGCAGTTTCGGGGGCGGGGTCTATGGCTACACCTTC. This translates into CASSFGGGVYGYTF.